This T cell receptor (beta chain) was captured by sequencing in a study of blood T cells in healthy people across ages. Study findings and constraints: A strong correlation was seen between TCR beta diversity and naive T cell percentage.

The CDR3 length is 15 residues. The germline CDR1 and CDR2 sequences are SGHAT and FQNNGV. V lost 0 bases to trimming and J lost 7 bases, with 16 bases between them. The authors ran a second PCR of about 7 to 11 cycles using a sample-barcoded 5' primer and a J-beta primer mix. TCRdb reprocessed the 5' RACE reads via MiXCR and lists one record per CDR3 protein. This table holds hundreds of thousands of distinct CDR3 sequences, about 30% found once. This clonotype showed up many times. The antigen is undetermined. Sequenced material: blood. This chain links TRBV11-2 with TRBJ2-7; D is tentatively TRBD1 or TRBD2 (6 bases each). The sequence was obtained from a woman of 80 years or more in good health. CDR3 sequence (DNA): TGTGCCAGCAGCTTAGACGGGGGCGGCTACAATGAGCAGTACTTC. Translation: CASSLDGGGYNEQYF.